A single sample is the source of the 7 T cell receptor beta chains below, sequenced in a study of blood T cells in healthy people across ages. Combining a sample-barcoded 5' primer with a J-beta primer mix, a second PCR ran for 7 to 11 cycles. TCRdb recomputed calls from the 5' RACE reads with MiXCR, one row per CDR3 protein. The data contain about 940,000 distinct CDR3 sequences, around 49% of them singletons. The sequenced sample consisted of blood. Receptors originate from a man aged 30-40 years in good health.

This clonotype appeared a few times. The V and J genes are TRBV15 and TRBJ2-3, with TRBD2 matching over 8 bases. V gave up 0 bases and J gave up 2 bases; unmatched junction bases: 4. Germline V gene data show CDR1 as LNHNV and CDR2 as YYDKDF (reference sequence). The CDR3 totals 16 residues. CDR3 region: CATSRETGGITDTQYF. CDR3 nucleotides: TGTGCCACCAGCAGAGAGACGGGGGGGATCACAGATACGCAGTATTTT.

This chain joins TRBV5-1 and TRBJ2-5; the D is unclear. Trimming stripped 0 bases from V and 2 bases from J, with 11 bases between. This CDR3 is 15 amino acids long. CDR1 SGHRS and CDR2 YFSETQ come from the germline V gene. The CDR3 region has the DNA TGCGCCAGCAGCTTGGCAAGGGAAATACAAGAGACCCAGTACTTC. Translated: CASSLAREIQETQYF. The variable domain in full, completed from reference TRBV5-1 and TRBJ2-5, reads KAGVTQTPRYLIKTRGQQVTLSCSPISGHRSVSWYQQTPGQGLQFLFEYFSETQRNKGNFPGRFSGRQFSNSRSEMNVSTLELGDSALYLCASSLAREIQETQYFGPGTRLLVL.

The V and J genes are TRBV7-2 and TRBJ1-1; TRBD1 agrees at 7 bases. The CDR3 loop spans 15 amino acids. V dropped 1 base and J dropped 6; count of bases not matched to a gene: 8. Germline V lookup: CDR1 SGHTA, CDR2 FQGNSA. The CDR3 loop is CASSLGPGGGPEAFF. The CDR3 bases are TGTGCCAGCAGCTTAGGGCCAGGGGGGGGCCCTGAAGCTTTCTTT.

The chain uses TRBV27 and TRBJ2-7, with a tentative D call TRBD1 (5 bases). The CDR3 runs to 13 residues. The germline gives CDR1 MNHEY, CDR2 SMNVEV (reference sequence). V was trimmed by 2 bases and J by 5 bases, leaving 10 bases between them. CDR3 nucleotide sequence: TGTGCCAGCAGTTTAGGGGCTTCCCACGAGCAGTACTTC. Its translation is CASSLGASHEQYF.

Ten or more counts support this clonotype. V and J are TRBV6-2 or TRBV6-3 and TRBJ1-1; D gene unclear. Germline-derived CDR1 and CDR2 are MNHEY and SVGEGT. With 8 bases removed from V and 2 bases from J, the gap between germline ends came to 12 bases. CDR3 length: 13 amino acids. The DNA of the CDR3 is TGTGCCAGCGGGGAGCCAGCAAACACTGAAGCTTTCTTT. It translates to CASGEPANTEAFF.

The chain has TRBV7-9 and TRBJ2-1, with no clear D. The germline V gene encodes CDR1 SEHNR and CDR2 FQNEAQ (reference sequence). V gave up 6 bases and J gave up 5 bases, with 14 bases separating them. The CDR3 covers 14 residues. The CDR3 here is CASSLEVRNNEQFF. CDR3 in DNA: TGTGCCAGCAGTTTGGAAGTGCGTAACAATGAGCAGTTCTTC.

The V call is TRBV2, the J call TRBJ2-1; 8 positions agree with TRBD2. The CDR3 has 16 residues. Germline CDR1 is SNHLY and CDR2 is FYNNEI. With 5 bases clipped from V and 2 bases from J, the junction kept 8 bases outside the gene matches. DNA of the CDR3: TGTGCCAGCAGTACGCGTAGCGGGGAGACCTACAATGAGCAGTTCTTC. The encoded protein is CASSTRSGETYNEQFF. The full variable domain, with the rest looked up from reference TRBV2 and TRBJ2-1, is EPEVTQTPSHQVTQMGQEVILRCVPISNHLYFYWYRQILGQKVEFLVSFYNNEISEKSEIFDDQFSVERPDGSNFTLKIRSTKLEDSAMYFCASSTRSGETYNEQFFGPGTRLTVL.